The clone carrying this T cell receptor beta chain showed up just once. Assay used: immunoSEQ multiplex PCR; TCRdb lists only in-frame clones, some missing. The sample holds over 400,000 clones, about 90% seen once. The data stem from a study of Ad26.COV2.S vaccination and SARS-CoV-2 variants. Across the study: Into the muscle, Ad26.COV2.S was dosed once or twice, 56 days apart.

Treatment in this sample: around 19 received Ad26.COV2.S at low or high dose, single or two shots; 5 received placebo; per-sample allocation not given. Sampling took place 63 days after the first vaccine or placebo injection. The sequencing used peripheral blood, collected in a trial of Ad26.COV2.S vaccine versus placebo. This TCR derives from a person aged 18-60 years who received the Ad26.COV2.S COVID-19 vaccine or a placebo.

The CDR3 sequence is CSKLAGESYNEQFF. In DNA, the CDR3 is TGCAGCAAACTAGCGGGGGAAAGCTACAATGAGCAGTTCTTC. The chain uses TRBV29-1 and TRBJ2-1; 11 bases line up with TRBD2. In germline, CDR1 is SQVTM, CDR2 ANQGSEA. CDR3 length: 14 residues. With V trimmed by 8 bases and J by 3 bases, 6 bases remained unmatched.